This T cell receptor beta chain was observed in a study of T cell responses to AZD1222 COVID-19 vaccine. Study-level findings and limits: The study reported that nearly half of spike-specific TCRs target unmutated variant regions. Sampling captured repertoires only after the peak T cell response. A mostly white British donor set with more females was recruited, and clonal diversity was possibly underestimated. Seropositivity was recorded at baseline in only 6 or 7 AZD1222 recipients.

Sequencing used immunoSEQ multiplex PCR; TCRdb keeps in-frame clones, though not all of them. Seen here are 120,000 or so clones, around 88% observed once, and the top ten hold 11%. Germline V CDR1 and CDR2: SGHAT, FQNNGV. V lost 5 bases and J 6 bases, leaving 9 bases between the germline ends. The CDR3 spans 12 residues. Comment on this clone: Its antigen is not known.

J is TRBJ2-3 and V is TRBV11-2; no reliable D call. The specimen was peripheral blood, collected on day 0 of MenACWY control vaccination. This TCR came from an adult in good health. CDR3 amino acids: CASSPPLDTQYF. The CDR3 nucleotides read TGTGCCAGCAGCCCGCCACTGGATACGCAGTATTTT.